A selection of T cell receptor beta chains follows, all from one sample in a study of cytomegalovirus exposure and HLA in healthy donors. The repertoire was sequenced with immunoSEQ multiplex PCR; TCRdb's copy has only in-frame clones and lacks some. The table shows roughly 180,000 clones, with under 85% occurring only once. The specimen sequenced was PBMCs. These receptors all stem from a male donor in good health and CMV-seronegative. Each CDR3 is given with its conserved first and last residue. Each record gives: CDR3 protein, CDR3 DNA, D gene, V gene, clone size, J gene. The D gene is left open where the match is weak. Rows give clone size only sometimes, using once, few, many, or a class for an expanded clone.

CDR3aa: CASSFSGTGFRLEQYF; CDR3nt: TGTGCCAGCAGTTTCTCCGGGACAGGGTTCAGGCTCGAGCAGTACTTC; d_gene: TRBD1; v_gene: TRBV28; abundance: once; j_gene: TRBJ2-7
CDR3aa: CATSRDTGGNTEAFF; CDR3nt: TGTGCCACCAGCAGAGATACAGGGGGGAACACTGAAGCTTTCTTT; d_gene: TRBD1; v_gene: TRBV15; abundance: -; j_gene: TRBJ1-1
CDR3aa: CASSVDRGEYSNQPQHF; CDR3nt: TGCGCCAGCAGTGTCGACAGGGGGGAATATAGCAATCAGCCCCAGCATTTT; d_gene: TRBD1; v_gene: TRBV10-1; abundance: medium-sized; j_gene: TRBJ1-5
CDR3aa: CATNGVEGNQPQHF; CDR3nt: TGTGCCACCAACGGGGTGGAGGGCAATCAGCCCCAGCATTTT; d_gene: -; v_gene: TRBV19; abundance: few; j_gene: TRBJ1-5
CDR3aa: CASGLVLGGEANEQFF; CDR3nt: TGTGCTAGTGGTTTGGTACTAGGGGGAGAGGCCAATGAGCAGTTCTTC; d_gene: -; v_gene: TRBV12-5; abundance: few; j_gene: TRBJ2-1
CDR3aa: CASSDRGQGYEQYF; CDR3nt: TGTGCCAGCAGTGACAGGGGGCAAGGGTACGAGCAGTACTTC; d_gene: TRBD1; v_gene: TRBV6-1; abundance: -; j_gene: TRBJ2-7
CDR3aa: CASSLYLAGGPSSYNEQFF; CDR3nt: TGTGCCAGCAGTTTATATCTAGCGGGGGGCCCCAGCTCCTACAATGAGCAGTTCTTC; d_gene: TRBD2; v_gene: TRBV27; abundance: -; j_gene: TRBJ2-1
CDR3aa: CASSLVSPRQGAYNEQFF; CDR3nt: TGTGCCAGCAGCTTAGTTTCCCCCAGGCAGGGGGCATACAATGAGCAGTTCTTC; d_gene: TRBD1; v_gene: TRBV7-8; abundance: -; j_gene: TRBJ2-1
CDR3aa: CASSYSNRQGNQPQHF; CDR3nt: TGTGCCAGCAGTTACTCGAACCGGCAGGGGAATCAGCCCCAGCATTTT; d_gene: -; v_gene: TRBV6-5; abundance: once; j_gene: TRBJ1-5
CDR3aa: CASSYFDRGNSPLHF; CDR3nt: TGTGCCAGCAGTTACTTCGACAGGGGTAATTCACCCCTCCACTTT; d_gene: TRBD1; v_gene: TRBV6-5; abundance: -; j_gene: TRBJ1-6
CDR3aa: CASSIRRDYYEQYF; CDR3nt: TGTGCCAGTAGTATAAGGCGGGACTACTACGAGCAGTACTTC; d_gene: TRBD2; v_gene: TRBV19; abundance: -; j_gene: TRBJ2-7
CDR3aa: CASSLDRVVAEAFF; CDR3nt: TGTGCCAGCAGCTTAGATCGGGTAGTCGCTGAAGCTTTCTTT; d_gene: -; v_gene: TRBV7-9; abundance: -; j_gene: TRBJ1-1
CDR3aa: CASRFGTGARIDTF; CDR3nt: -; d_gene: -; v_gene: TRBV2; abundance: -; j_gene: TRBJ1-2
CDR3aa: CASSFSGFTEAFF; CDR3nt: TGTGCCAGCAGCTTTTCAGGGTTCACTGAAGCTTTCTTT; d_gene: -; v_gene: TRBV7-3; abundance: -; j_gene: TRBJ1-1
CDR3aa: CASSLGTSAYNEQFF; CDR3nt: TGTGCCAGCAGTTTAGGGACTAGCGCTTACAATGAGCAGTTCTTC; d_gene: TRBD2; v_gene: TRBV2; abundance: few; j_gene: TRBJ2-1
CDR3aa: CAWSEGLLSTDTQYF; CDR3nt: TGTGCCTGGAGTGAGGGGTTACTTAGCACAGATACGCAGTATTTT; d_gene: -; v_gene: TRBV30; abundance: -; j_gene: TRBJ2-3
CDR3aa: CASSLGGQRERTYEQYF; CDR3nt: TGTGCCAGCAGCTTGGGAGGCCAGCGGGAGCGAACCTACGAGCAGTACTTC; d_gene: TRBD2; v_gene: TRBV5-4; abundance: -; j_gene: TRBJ2-7
CDR3aa: CASSQPVDTFEAFF; CDR3nt: TGTGCCAGCAGCCAACCGGTGGACACGTTTGAAGCTTTCTTT; d_gene: -; v_gene: TRBV4-2; abundance: -; j_gene: TRBJ1-1
CDR3aa: CASSLALGGASGNTIYF; CDR3nt: TGTGCCAGCAGCCTAGCATTGGGGGGAGCCTCTGGAAACACCATATATTTT; d_gene: -; v_gene: TRBV7-2; abundance: once; j_gene: TRBJ1-3
CDR3aa: CASSQDHQSRQPQHF; CDR3nt: TGTGCCAGCAGCCAAGATCACCAGTCGCGGCAGCCCCAGCATTTT; d_gene: -; v_gene: TRBV4-2; abundance: -; j_gene: TRBJ1-5
CDR3aa: CASRPGTNEKLFF; CDR3nt: TGTGCCAGTAGACCGGGAACTAATGAAAAACTGTTTTTT; d_gene: -; v_gene: TRBV19; abundance: -; j_gene: TRBJ1-4
CDR3aa: CASSVQASNQPQHF; CDR3nt: TGTGCCAGCAGTGTGCAGGCGAGCAATCAGCCCCAGCATTTT; d_gene: -; v_gene: TRBV6-1; abundance: few; j_gene: TRBJ1-5
CDR3aa: CASSTGVSEAFF; CDR3nt: TGTGCCAGTAGTACCGGAGTTAGTGAAGCTTTCTTT; d_gene: -; v_gene: TRBV19; abundance: few; j_gene: TRBJ1-1
CDR3aa: CASSSNGGRYYEQYF; CDR3nt: TGTGCCAGCAGCTCTAATGGGGGCCGCTACTACGAGCAGTACTTC; d_gene: -; v_gene: TRBV7-2; abundance: -; j_gene: TRBJ2-7
CDR3aa: CAWSVFSGEDTQYF; CDR3nt: TGTGCCTGGAGTGTATTTAGCGGGGAAGATACGCAGTATTTT; d_gene: TRBD2; v_gene: TRBV30; abundance: -; j_gene: TRBJ2-3
CDR3aa: CASSERVNLRVDQPQHF; CDR3nt: TGTGCCAGCAGTGAAAGGGTGAATTTGCGGGTGGATCAGCCCCAGCATTTT; d_gene: -; v_gene: TRBV6-1; abundance: -; j_gene: TRBJ1-5
CDR3aa: CASSLGGASYEQYF; CDR3nt: TGTGCCAGCAGTTTAGGTGGGGCTTCCTACGAGCAGTACTTC; d_gene: -; v_gene: TRBV28; abundance: -; j_gene: TRBJ2-7
CDR3aa: CASSLHLLAGAVSEQFF; CDR3nt: TGTGCCAGCAGTTTGCACTTACTAGCGGGAGCCGTGAGTGAGCAGTTCTTC; d_gene: TRBD2; v_gene: TRBV27; abundance: -; j_gene: TRBJ2-1